This entry features one T cell receptor beta chain sequence. The data originate from a study of blood T cell repertoires in COVID-19. Overall study: COVID-19 samples, acute and convalescent, were from the United States, Italy and Spain.

Trimming at V came to 5 bases and at J to 4 bases, leaving 9 bases not matched to a gene. The CDR3 contains 15 residues. CDR1 is SGHAT and CDR2 is FQNNGV in the germline V gene. Participant ages covered roughly 18 to 89 years across some 25 US areas. Cohort assignment relied on participant-reported clinical history. Original methodology: Estimation of nucleated cell counts was performed using reference gene primer amplification. Some clones are missing from TCRdb's copy, which holds only in-frame ones; the method was immunoSEQ multiplex PCR. D and trimming were read from the DNA, whereas the V and J calls and clone size are those reported in that table. The sample records about 64,000 clones, roughly 91% being singletons.

Sequenced input: PBMCs or T cells enriched from blood (not recorded which). The chain combines TRBV11-2 with TRBJ2-7, with 9 bases fitting TRBD2. This sequence originates from a woman between 40 and 55 years old who had recovered from COVID-19. The CDR3 sequence: CASSPLTSGNYEQYF. DNA of the CDR3: TGTGCCAGCAGCCCACTGACTAGCGGCAATTACGAGCAGTACTTC. The variable domain in full, with the rest retrieved from reference TRBV11-2 and TRBJ2-7, is EAGVAQSPRYKIIEKRQSVAFWCNPISGHATLYWYQQILGQGPKLLIQFQNNGVVDDSQLPKDRFSAERLKGVDSTLKIQPAKLEDSAVYLCASSPLTSGNYEQYFGPGTRLTVT.